This T cell receptor (beta chain) was sequenced in a study of patients and donors after allogeneic stem cell transplantation. This clonotype has only a few counts. The V gene's germline CDR1 is SGHRS and CDR2 YFSETQ. CDR3 length: 14 amino acids. The V end lost 2 bases, the J end lost 5 bases, and 12 bases lay between the germline ends. TCRdb passed the RT-PCR reads through MiXCR, listing each CDR3 protein once. The sample consists of approximately 170,000 distinct CDR3 sequences, about 24% of them appearing once. Sequencing was performed on blood, either unsorted or a sorted T cell fraction (not recorded which). This sequence joins TRBV5-1 and TRBJ2-3; no clear D. The receptor comes from a human donor who was either an allogeneic HSCT recipient or a stem cell or donor lymphocyte infusion donor (not recorded which). It is not recorded whose cells these are; they may come from a transplant donor. CDR3 coding DNA: TGCGCCAGCAGCTTTCATTCGGTGGAAGATACGCAGTATTTT. Its translation is CASSFHSVEDTQYF.